This TCR beta chain was identified in a study of blood T cell repertoires in COVID-19. As handled by the study authors: Reference gene primer amplification in the assay estimated nucleated cell counts. Using immunoSEQ multiplex PCR, the repertoire was profiled, and TCRdb retains in-frame clones only, with some absent. V, J and clone size are taken as reported in that table, and D and trimming were inferred from the DNA itself. The sample lists a few hundred thousand clones, roughly 87% occurring once. The trim removed 6 bases at V and 9 bases at J, leaving 12 bases unmatched. From germline, CDR1 is KGHSH and CDR2 LQKENI. The CDR3 loop spans 15 amino acids. Living in 24 US areas, the participants were between roughly 18 and 89 years of age.

The TCR originated in a woman aged 25 to 39 who had recovered from COVID-19. The V call is TRBV18, the J call TRBJ2-2; 8 positions agree with TRBD1. Material: PBMCs or T cells enriched from blood (not recorded which). The CDR3 here is CASSKGQVDFRELFF. The CDR3 region has the DNA TGTGCCAGCTCCAAGGGACAGGTTGATTTCCGGGAGCTGTTTTTT. Together with reference TRBV18 and TRBJ2-2, the CDR3 gives the full variable domain: NAGVMQNPRHLVRRRGQEARLRCSPMKGHSHVYWYRQLPEEGLKFMVYLQKENIIDESGMPKERFSAEFPKEGPSILRIQQVVRGDSAAYFCASSKGQVDFRELFFGEGSRLTVL.